The subject of this entry is one T cell receptor beta chain. This specimen comes from a study of blood T cell repertoires in COVID-19. Study-level information: Acute and convalescent COVID-19 specimens originated in the United States, Italy and Spain. Sources were T cells, B-cell-depleted T cells, or PBMCs; the material itself was cDNA or gDNA.

Methods used by the authors: The assay estimated nucleated cells by amplifying reference gene primers. Clones were sequenced by immunoSEQ multiplex PCR, and TCRdb holds only the in-frame ones, with some missing. From that table come the V and J calls and clone size; the DNA was used to work out D and trimming. The sample yields about 98,000 clones, approximately 81% seen once. The CDR3 totals 14 residues. CDR1 SEHNR and CDR2 FQNEAQ come from the germline V gene (reference sequence). Unmatched junction bases numbered 6, after V lost 8 bases and J lost 6 bases. The J gene is TRBJ2-1, the V gene TRBV7-9; the match to TRBD1 covers 11 bases. Material: peripheral blood. The clonotype comes from a man in his 60s with acute or convalescent COVID-19. This chain's CDR3 is CASSGTGGINEQFF. DNA of the CDR3: TGTGCCAGCTCCGGGACAGGGGGTATCAATGAGCAGTTCTTC.